This TCR beta chain stems from a study of cytomegalovirus exposure and HLA in healthy donors. Study-wide context: For the approximately 360 genotyped donors, roughly 81% fell within the Caucasian-associated ancestry cluster. Study-wide findings and caveats: Clonal expansion was found to be greater in HLA-associated TCR beta chains than in equally common others in a later analysis. In a later analysis, donors in an Asian-associated ancestry cluster reportedly had fewer N-insertions in productive TCRs than the cohort mean.

With regard to this clone: Its antigen is as yet unknown.

V was pared by 0 bases and J by 0 bases, with 12 bases of the junction left unmatched. This CDR3 spans 22 amino acids. Germline-derived CDR1 and CDR2 are MGHRA and YSYEKL. Vbeta (60) and Jbeta (13) primers were used in the PCR. Profiled with immunoSEQ multiplex PCR; TCRdb holds only in-frame clones, not every one. This table holds around 170,000 clones, around 80% found once. The chain combines TRBV4-1 with TRBJ2-1; 15 bases agree with TRBD2. This TCR came from a woman between 45 and 65 years old in good health and CMV-seronegative. The sequencing sample was made of PBMCs. CDR3 sequence reads: CASSQDKIGTSGGTSSYNEQFF. The CDR3 DNA follows: TGCGCCAGCAGCCAAGATAAGATAGGGACTAGCGGGGGGACAAGCTCCTACAATGAGCAGTTCTTC.